This TCR beta chain was profiled in a study of blood T cell repertoires in COVID-19. Study as a whole: T cells, B-cell-depleted T cells, or PBMCs supplied cDNA or gDNA.

Only one count was recorded for this clone. V was clipped by 2 bases and J by 2 bases; unmatched bases: 6. Per germline, CDR1 ENHRY and CDR2 SYGVKD. The CDR3 has 16 amino acids. Original handling: For nucleated cells, counts were estimated from reference gene primer amplification. Profiled with immunoSEQ multiplex PCR; TCRdb holds only in-frame clones, not every one. Clone size and V and J calls were adopted from that table, with D and trimming inferred from the DNA. This table holds hundreds of thousands of clones, 65% to 90% found once. The rearrangement links TRBV10-3 to TRBJ1-1; 9 bases are a match to TRBD1. This clonotype was sampled from a man aged 50 to 60 with COVID-19, enrolled during active disease. Sequenced sample: peripheral blood. The CDR3 spells CAISEKQGAANTEAFF. The CDR3 nucleotides are TGTGCCATCAGTGAGAAACAGGGGGCGGCAAACACTGAAGCTTTCTTT.